A single sample is the source of the 19 T cell receptor delta chains below, sequenced in a study of gamma-delta T cells after stem cell transplantation. TCRdb re-identified clones in the RT-PCR reads via CATT. The table shows roughly 10,000 delta-chain clones, with around 42% occurring only once. The sequenced material came from gamma-delta T cells. The origin of the receptors is a human donor. It is not recorded whose cells these are; they may come from a transplant donor.

Note on this clone: Its ends do not fully match the called genes, so a read error is possible. The chain recombines TRDV2 with TRDJ3; 13 nucleotides agree with TRDD3. Germline-derived CDR1 and CDR2 are GEAIGNYY and EKD. This CDR3 spans 21 amino acids. The CDR3 nucleotides read TGTGCCTGTGACACCGTACTGGGGGATACGTTAGTCTCCTGTGACACCCGACAGATGTTTTTC. This gives the protein CACDTVLGDTLVSCDTRQMFF.

The chain carries TRDV1 and TRDJ2; D is possibly TRDD3 (5 bases). The CDR3 contains 17 residues. CDR1 is TSWWSYY, CDR2 QGS, per germline. The germline V and J ends were trimmed by 0 bases and 6 bases, with 17 bases remaining between them. This CDR3 reads CALGELLRCTGAAQLFF. Here the CDR3 DNA reads TGTGCTCTTGGGGAACTTCTACGTTGTACTGGAGCAGCACAACTCTTCTTT.

About this clone itself: This may be a read error: a much more frequent sequence differs by one nucleotide. This same CDR3 is encoded by further DNA sequences in the sample. V usage is TRDV2 and J usage is TRDJ3; 11 nucleotides line up with TRDD3. Per germline, CDR1 GEAIGNYY and CDR2 EKD. The CDR3 consists of 22 residues. The V and J ends lost 0 bases and 0 bases, in that order; junction bases with no gene match: 12. The CDR3 is CACDTRWGIRYPGSWDTRQMFF. Here the CDR3 DNA reads TGTGCCTGTGACACCAGATGGGGGATACGTTATCCCGGCTCCTGGGACACCCGACAGATGTTTTTC.

Note on this clone: This CDR3 is also generated by other DNA sequences in the sample. The CDR3 loop reads CALGDSASLGGYADGPDKLIF. The CDR3 nucleotides are TGTGCTCTTGGGGATTCCGCGAGCCTTGGTGGATACGCGGATGGCCCCGATAAACTCATCTTT. This chain joins TRDV1 and TRDJ1, with TRDD3 matching 7 bases. The CDR3 has 21 amino acids. Looked up from germline, CDR1 is TSWWSYY and CDR2 is QGS. Unmatched junction bases numbered 25, after V lost 3 bases and J lost 3 bases.

This clone was seen more than once but under ten times. One end of the junction fails to match germline, which may point to a read error. The chain uses TRDV2 and TRDJ1, with TRDD3 matching over 7 bases. The CDR3 has 20 amino acids. Germline CDR1 is GEAIGNYY and CDR2 is EKD. The chain's CDR3 is CAWDTPRTLVLGSYTDKLIF. The DNA for the CDR3 is TGTGCCTGGGACACTCCACGAACATTAGTACTGGGGTCATACACCGATAAACTCATCTTT.

The genes are TRDV3 and TRDJ1; TRDD3 aligns across 9 bases. CDR3 length: 20 amino acids. Per the germline V gene, CDR1 is TVYSNPD and CDR2 is GDNSRS (reference sequence). Losses at the gene ends were 1 base for V and 0 bases for J; bases not matched to a gene: 21. The CDR3 bases are TGTGCCTTTACCCACCTCAGTACTGGGGGACCGGGACGATACACCGATAAACTCATCTTT. It translates to CAFTHLSTGGPGRYTDKLIF.

The gene calls are TRDV2 and TRDJ3, with 10 bases that match TRDD3. J gave up 2 bases and V 1 base, and 16 bases lay outside the gene matches. This CDR3 contains 22 residues. Germline V gene lookup returns CDR1 GEAIGNYY and CDR2 EKD. In DNA, the CDR3 is TGTGCCTGTGACACGATTCCTTATCTGGGGGATAGGGACACCTGGGACACCCGACAGATGTTTTTC. Its protein is CACDTIPYLGDRDTWDTRQMFF.

With regard to this clone: A read error may produce the germline difference seen at one junction end. The DNA of the CDR3 is TGTGCTATTGGGGAAACAAGAATACCCCGTAAGCGAGTTACACATAAACTCATCTTT. It specifies CAIGETRIPRKRVTHKLIF. The rearrangement uses TRDV1 and TRDJ1, with D perhaps matching TRDD3 (5 bases). Germline CDR1 TSWWSYY, CDR2 QGS. CDR3 length: 19 amino acids.

The chain recombines TRDV3 with TRDJ1; D is tentatively TRDD2 or TRDD3 (5 bases each). The V gene lost 4 bases and the J gene lost 9 bases, with 30 bases spanning the gap. CDR3 size: 16 residues. CDR1 TVYSNPD and CDR2 GDNSRS come from the germline V gene (reference sequence). Here the CDR3 DNA reads TGTGCCTCTTCCCTAACCCTGGGACGGGGTGTGAGGGAACTCATCTTT. Its protein is CASSLTLGRGVRELIF.

The V call is TRDV1, the J call TRDJ2; 10 bases are a match to TRDD3. Germline CDR1 is TSWWSYY and CDR2 is QGS. The ends lost 0 bases at V and 0 bases at J; junction bases unmatched: 19. The CDR3 spans 23 residues. The CDR3 coding sequence is TGTGCTCTTGGGGAACTAGAAGGCTTCTTCCTATCCTGGGGGATAGCTTTGACAGCACAACTCTTCTTT. Its protein product is CALGELEGFFLSWGIALTAQLFF.

The J gene is TRDJ1, the V gene TRDV1; 10 nucleotides align to TRDD3. CDR1 TSWWSYY and CDR2 QGS come from the germline V gene. J was trimmed by 5 bases and V by 11 bases; bases with no gene match: 17. The CDR3 sequence is 16 residues long. Here the CDR3 reads CASGTLGDARADKLIF. The CDR3 DNA reads TGTGCTAGTGGGACACTGGGGGATGCCCGCGCGGATAAACTCATCTTT.

Remarks on this clone: This sequence may be a read error, since a much larger clone differs from it by one base. The chain couples TRDV2 to TRDJ1; D might be TRDD3 (6 bases). The CDR3 sequence is 19 residues long. Trimming removed 0 bases from V and 0 bases from J, with 22 bases in between. Looked up from germline, CDR1 is GEAIGNYY and CDR2 is EKD. For the CDR3, the DNA is TGTGCCTGTGACACCCCGCCGAGGCGGGGGGAGGGGCACACCGATAAACTCATCTTT. Residues: CACDTPPRRGEGHTDKLIF.

This clone was counted a few times. The V and J genes are TRDV3 and TRDJ1, with 7 bases lining up with TRDD3. Unmatched junction bases numbered 9, after V lost 2 bases and J lost 3 bases. The germline V gene has CDR1 TVYSNPD and CDR2 GDNSRS (reference sequence). There are 14 residues in the CDR3. Here the CDR3 reads CAFAGGCGADKLIF. The CDR3 nucleotides are TGTGCCTTTGCCGGGGGATGTGGGGCCGATAAACTCATCTTT.

Worth noting for this clone: Its ends do not fully match the called genes, so a read error is possible. The V call is TRDV1, the J call TRDJ1, with D maybe TRDD3 (5 bases). The CDR3 is 24 residues long. From germline, CDR1 is TSWWSYY and CDR2 QGS. CDR3 in amino acids: CAIGELQTRPASLRYWEYTDKLIF. The DNA of the CDR3 is TGTGCTATTGGGGAACTTCAGACTAGGCCAGCCAGCCTCCGCTATTGGGAATACACCGATAAACTCATCTTT.

Of note for this clone: A much larger clone sits a single nucleotide away, making a read error possible. V is TRDV2 and J is TRDJ1, with TRDD3 matching 7 bases. This CDR3 is built from 13 residues. From germline, CDR1 is GEAIGNYY and CDR2 EKD. The DNA for the CDR3 is TGTGCCTTTGACTGCGGATACGACGATAAACTCATCTTT. As protein: CAFDCGYDDKLIF.

To note about this clone: This clone may be a read error of a much larger clone one base away. V and J are TRDV2 and TRDJ3; 13 nucleotides line up with TRDD3. The CDR3 is 21 amino acids. Germline V gene lookup returns CDR1 GEAIGNYY and CDR2 EKD. The CDR3: CACDTRTGGYAGSCDTRQMFF. CDR3 sequence (DNA): TGTGCCTGTGACACGCGTACTGGGGGATACGCGGGGTCCTGTGACACCCGACAGATGTTTTTC.

The chain employs TRDV1 and TRDJ1, with a weak D call TRDD2 (6 bases). The V end lost 1 base, the J end lost 9 bases, and 36 bases lay between the germline ends. This CDR3 is 21 amino acids long. The germline gives CDR1 TSWWSYY, CDR2 QGS. CDR3 protein: CALGEPPYLFPIRGWEAELIF. The CDR3 coding sequence is TGTGCTCTTGGGGAACCACCCTACTTATTTCCTATCCGAGGCTGGGAGGCGGAACTCATCTTT.

The chain is built from TRDV2 and TRDJ1, with 7 nucleotides matching TRDD3. With V trimmed by 9 bases and J by 2 bases, 20 bases remained unmatched. The CDR3 has 17 amino acids. Germline loops: CDR1 GEAIGNYY, CDR2 EKD. CDR3 sequence: CATYVATGDIETDKLIF. The CDR3 DNA reads TGTGCCACTTATGTGGCTACAGGGGATATAGAGACCGATAAACTCATCTTT.

This clone was seen only a few times. The chain couples TRDV2 to TRDJ3; 12 bases line up with TRDD3. The CDR3 spans 21 residues. Germline V gene data show CDR1 as GEAIGNYY and CDR2 as EKD. The ends lost 3 bases at V and 0 bases at J; junction bases unmatched: 11. The CDR3 spells CACDPLLGDTLSSWDTRQMFF. The CDR3 DNA reads TGTGCCTGTGACCCCCTACTGGGGGATACCCTCAGCTCCTGGGACACCCGACAGATGTTTTTC.